Below, 12 T cell receptor beta chains from the same sample are listed, as sequenced in a study of blood T cell repertoires in COVID-19. TCRdb's table, derived via immunoSEQ multiplex PCR, lists solely in-frame clones and lacks some. Of around 170,000 clones detected, less than 90% appear once; the ten largest clones hold roughly 8%. Material: PBMCs or T cells enriched from blood (not recorded which). The receptors derive from a woman aged 50 to 60 who had recovered from COVID-19.

This clone was picked up one time. Here the CDR3 DNA reads TGCGCCAGCAGCTTGAATGTCGGGACAGTCACCTACAATGAGCAGTTCTTC. Protein sequence: CASSLNVGTVTYNEQFF. This chain connects TRBV5-1 to TRBJ2-1; 7 bases align to TRBD1. This CDR3 region has 17 residues. Germline loops: CDR1 SGHRS, CDR2 YFSETQ. The J segment lost 2 bases and the V segment lost 1 base, leaving 9 bases of the junction unmatched.

The genes are TRBV3-1 (or the pseudogene TRBV3-2) and TRBJ2-7; 8 bases fit TRBD2. CDR1 LGHDT and CDR2 YNNKEL come from the germline V gene (reference sequence). The ends lost 4 bases at V and 3 bases at J; junction bases unmatched: 8. The CDR3 is 15 residues long. CDR3 sequence: CASSPTGRGVYEQYF. The DNA for the CDR3 is TGTGCCAGCAGCCCCACTGGGCGGGGGGTCTACGAGCAGTACTTC.

The chain recombines TRBV19 with TRBJ1-2; possibly TRBD1 for D (5 bases). CDR1 LNHDA and CDR2 SQIVND come from the germline V gene (reference sequence). The length of the CDR3 is 16 residues. Trimming removed 4 bases at V and 4 bases at J, with 19 bases between. The CDR3 sequence: CASSTTPGTGLYGYTF. CDR3 in DNA: TGTGCCAGTAGTACAACCCCCGGGACTGGCCTCTATGGCTACACCTTC.

The J gene is TRBJ1-1, the V gene TRBV3-1 (or the pseudogene TRBV3-2); possibly TRBD1 for D (6 bases). CDR1 and CDR2 from the germline V gene are LGHDT and YNNKEL (reference sequence). V lost 7 bases, J lost 4 bases, and 13 bases lay in between. CDR3 length: 13 amino acids. As DNA, the CDR3 is TGTGCCAGCATGGGAGGGGGGCTCACTGAAGCTTTCTTT. Protein sequence: CASMGGGLTEAFF.

The J gene is TRBJ2-7, the V gene TRBV20-1; possibly TRBD2 for D (5 bases). The CDR3 has 14 amino acids. The germline CDR1 and CDR2 sequences are DFQATT and SNEGSKA (reference sequence). V gave up 3 bases and J gave up 2 bases, with 14 bases separating them. The CDR3 coding sequence is TGCAGTGCTAGTCCCCGGGATCACACCTACGAGCAGTACTTC. It specifies CSASPRDHTYEQYF.

This sequence joins TRBV6-1 and TRBJ1-4; tentatively, D is TRBD1 (6 bases). V gave up 2 bases and J gave up 4 bases, with 14 bases separating them. CDR1 MNHNS and CDR2 SASEGT come from the germline V gene. CDR3 size: 16 residues. The CDR3 reads CASSELGQTLNEKLFF. For the CDR3, the DNA is TGTGCCAGCAGTGAATTAGGACAGACTCTTAATGAAAAACTGTTTTTT.

The chain uses TRBV2 and TRBJ1-6; 7 nucleotides align to TRBD1. V was pared by 11 bases and J by 8 bases, with 18 bases of the junction left unmatched. Germline CDR1 is SNHLY and CDR2 is FYNNEI. The CDR3 runs 16 residues. The CDR3 DNA follows: TGTGCCGGCTCCCCAGACAGGGCCTTAACCCATTCACCCCTCCACTTT. Amino acids: CAGSPDRALTHSPLHF.

The rearrangement uses TRBV6-5 and TRBJ1-3; possible D gene TRBD1, 6 bases. V lost 2 bases, J lost 0 bases, and 11 bases lay in between. CDR3 length: 16 residues. Germline CDR1 reads MNHEY; CDR2 reads SVGAGI. CDR3 nucleotides: TGTGCCAGCAGTTACGGGGGGGCCAACTCTGGAAACACCATATATTTT. Translated, it gives CASSYGGANSGNTIYF.

The gene calls are TRBV18 and TRBJ2-6, with D perhaps TRBD2 (5 bases). This CDR3 is 13 amino acids long. Germline assignment: CDR1 KGHSH and CDR2 LQKENI. The V end lost 3 bases, the J end lost 10 bases, and 10 bases lay between the germline ends. The DNA for the CDR3 is TGTGCCAGCTCACCGGCGGGTCCAAACGTCCTGACTTTC. Its translation is CASSPAGPNVLTF.

This clone was counted a single time. CDR3: CASSLSGVETQYF. The CDR3 DNA reads as TGTGCCAGCAGTTTATCAGGGGTAGAGACCCAGTACTTC. This chain joins TRBV27 and TRBJ2-5, with TRBD1 as a possible D gene (5 bases). Germline V CDR1 and CDR2: MNHEY, SMNVEV (reference sequence). V was shortened by 0 bases and J by 4 bases, with 6 bases between the two germline ends. The CDR3 is 13 amino acids.

There are a few counts of this clone. One end of the junction fails to match germline, which may point to a read error. The V and J genes are TRBV28 and TRBJ1-2; possibly TRBD1 for D (6 bases). The germline CDR1 and CDR2 sequences are MDHEN and SYDVKM. The CDR3 length is 11 residues. The CDR3, as DNA: TGTGCCAGCAGTTCTCCTCGCAGGGGAGACTTC. Translating gives CASSSPRRGDF.

V usage is TRBV5-6 and J usage is TRBJ1-1, with a tentative D call TRBD1 (5 bases). This CDR3 region has 14 residues. Looked up from germline, CDR1 is SGHDT and CDR2 is YYEEEE. V was cut by 4 bases and J by 0 bases, with 10 bases left in between. The CDR3 sequence: CASSGGLLNTEAFF. Written as DNA, the CDR3 is TGTGCCAGCAGCGGGGGACTGTTGAACACTGAAGCTTTCTTT.